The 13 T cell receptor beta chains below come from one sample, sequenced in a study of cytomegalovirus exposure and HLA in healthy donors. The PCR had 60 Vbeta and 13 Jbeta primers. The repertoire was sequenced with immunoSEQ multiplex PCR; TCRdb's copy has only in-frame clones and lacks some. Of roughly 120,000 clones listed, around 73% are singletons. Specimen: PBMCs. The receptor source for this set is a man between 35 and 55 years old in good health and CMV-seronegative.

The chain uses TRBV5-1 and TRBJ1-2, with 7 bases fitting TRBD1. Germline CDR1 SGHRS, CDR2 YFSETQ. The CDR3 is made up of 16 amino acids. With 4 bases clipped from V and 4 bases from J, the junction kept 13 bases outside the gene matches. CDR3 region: CASSRGGTDGFYGYTF. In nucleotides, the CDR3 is TGCGCCAGCAGCCGGGGGGGGACAGACGGCTTCTATGGCTACACCTTC.

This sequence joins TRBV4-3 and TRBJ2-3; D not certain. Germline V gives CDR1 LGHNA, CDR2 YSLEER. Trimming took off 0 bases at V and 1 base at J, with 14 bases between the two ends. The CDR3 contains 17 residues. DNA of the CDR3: TGCGCCAGCAGCCAAGAAGATGGCCCCCGGGGCACAGATACGCAGTATTTT. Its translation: CASSQEDGPRGTDTQYF.

The CDR3 region has the DNA TGTGCCAGCAGTTCCTCAGGGGTGCGGTATGGCTACACCTTC. It codes for CASSSSGVRYGYTF. V gene TRBV27 combines with J gene TRBJ1-2; TRBD1 is a possible D gene (6 bases). The V end was cut by 4 bases, the J end by 5 bases, with 14 bases between. CDR3 length: 14 amino acids. In germline, CDR1 is MNHEY, CDR2 SMNVEV (reference sequence).

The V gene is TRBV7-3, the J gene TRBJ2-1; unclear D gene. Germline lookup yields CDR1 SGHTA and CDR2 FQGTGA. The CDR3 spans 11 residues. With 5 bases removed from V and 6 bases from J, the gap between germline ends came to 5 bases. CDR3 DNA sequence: TGTGCCAGCAGCACGGGCAATGAGCAGTTCTTC. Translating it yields CASSTGNEQFF.

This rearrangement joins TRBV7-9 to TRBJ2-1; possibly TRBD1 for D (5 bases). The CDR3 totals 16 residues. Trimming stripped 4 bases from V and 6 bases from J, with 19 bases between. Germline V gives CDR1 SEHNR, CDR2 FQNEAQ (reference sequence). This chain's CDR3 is CASSSNDRMLSNEQFF. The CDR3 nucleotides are TGTGCCAGCAGCTCAAACGACAGAATGTTAAGCAATGAGCAGTTCTTC.

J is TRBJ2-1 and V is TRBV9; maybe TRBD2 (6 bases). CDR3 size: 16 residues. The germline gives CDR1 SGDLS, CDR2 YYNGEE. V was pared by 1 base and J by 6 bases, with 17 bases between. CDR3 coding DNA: TGTGCCAGCAGCGTACTCAGGGCTAGCGATACCAATGAGCAGTTCTTC. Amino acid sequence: CASSVLRASDTNEQFF.

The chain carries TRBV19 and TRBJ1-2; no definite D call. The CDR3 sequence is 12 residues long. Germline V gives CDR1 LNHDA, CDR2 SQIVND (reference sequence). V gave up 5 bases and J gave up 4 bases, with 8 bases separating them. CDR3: CASSGEVYGYTF. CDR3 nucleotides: TGTGCCAGTAGTGGGGAGGTCTATGGCTACACCTTC.

The CDR3 DNA follows: TGTGCCAGCAGCGTAGACCAGGGGGGAGACTCACCCCTCCACTTT. Protein sequence: CASSVDQGGDSPLHF. The V gene is TRBV9, the J gene TRBJ1-6; the match to TRBD1 covers 7 bases. The germline gives CDR1 SGDLS, CDR2 YYNGEE. The CDR3 covers 15 residues. V gave up 0 bases and J gave up 10 bases; unmatched junction bases: 7.

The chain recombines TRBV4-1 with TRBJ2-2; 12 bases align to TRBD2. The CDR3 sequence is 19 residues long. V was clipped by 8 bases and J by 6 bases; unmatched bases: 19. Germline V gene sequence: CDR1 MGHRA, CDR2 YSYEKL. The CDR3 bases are TGCGCCAGCGGCCCATCTCCCTCCTCTAGCGGGGGGGCATCCGGGGAGCTGTTTTTT. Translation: CASGPSPSSSGGASGELFF.

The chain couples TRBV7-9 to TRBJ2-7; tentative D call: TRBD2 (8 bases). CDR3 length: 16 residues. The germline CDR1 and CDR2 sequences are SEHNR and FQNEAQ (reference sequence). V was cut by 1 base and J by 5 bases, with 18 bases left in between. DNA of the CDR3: TGTGCCAGCAGCTTAGGGACTAGCAGGGGGTTCGACGAGCAGTACTTC. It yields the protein CASSLGTSRGFDEQYF. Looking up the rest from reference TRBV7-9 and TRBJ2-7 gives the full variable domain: DTGVSQNPRHKITKRGQNVTFRCDPISEHNRLYWYRQTLGQGPEFLTYFQNEAQLEKSRLLSDRFSAERPKGSFSTLEIQRTEQGDSAMYLCASSLGTSRGFDEQYFGPGTRLTVT.

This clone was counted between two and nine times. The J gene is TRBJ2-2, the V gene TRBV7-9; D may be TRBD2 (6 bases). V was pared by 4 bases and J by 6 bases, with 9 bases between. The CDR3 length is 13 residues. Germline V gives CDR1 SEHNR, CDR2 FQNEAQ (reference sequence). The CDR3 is CASSWTKPGELFF. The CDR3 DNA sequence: TGTGCCAGCAGCTGGACTAAACCCGGGGAGCTGTTTTTT.

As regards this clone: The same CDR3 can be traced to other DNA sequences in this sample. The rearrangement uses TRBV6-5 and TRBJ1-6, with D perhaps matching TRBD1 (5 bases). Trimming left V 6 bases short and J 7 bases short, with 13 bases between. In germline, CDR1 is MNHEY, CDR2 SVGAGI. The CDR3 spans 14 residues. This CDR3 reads CASSLTGPNSPLHF. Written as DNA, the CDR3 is TGTGCCAGCAGCTTAACAGGACCAAATTCACCCCTCCACTTT.

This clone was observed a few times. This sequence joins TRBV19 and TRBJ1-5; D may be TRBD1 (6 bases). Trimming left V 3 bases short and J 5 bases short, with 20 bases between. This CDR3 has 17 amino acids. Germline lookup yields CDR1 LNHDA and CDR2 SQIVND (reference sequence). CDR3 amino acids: CASSISGGFASDQPQHF. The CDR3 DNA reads TGTGCCAGTAGTATTTCGGGGGGCTTTGCCTCAGATCAGCCCCAGCATTTT.